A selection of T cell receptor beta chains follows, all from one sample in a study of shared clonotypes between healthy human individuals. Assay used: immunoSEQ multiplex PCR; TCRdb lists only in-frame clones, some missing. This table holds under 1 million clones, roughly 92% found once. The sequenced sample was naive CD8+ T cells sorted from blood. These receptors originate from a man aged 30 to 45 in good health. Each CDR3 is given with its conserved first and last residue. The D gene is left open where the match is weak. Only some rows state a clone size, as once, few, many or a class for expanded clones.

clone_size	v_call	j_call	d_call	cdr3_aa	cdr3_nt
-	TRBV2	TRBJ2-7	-	CASSDPARVAYEQYF	TGTGCCAGCAGTGACCCCGCCAGGGTAGCGTACGAGCAGTACTTC
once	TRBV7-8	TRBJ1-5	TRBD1	CASSLASARGRDQPQHF	TGTGCCAGCAGCTTAGCGTCCGCCAGGGGGCGCGATCAGCCCCAGCATTTT
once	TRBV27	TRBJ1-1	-	CASSSGVNTEAFF	TGTGCCAGCAGTTCGGGGGTAAACACTGAAGCTTTCTTT
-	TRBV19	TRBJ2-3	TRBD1	CASSSLDRSSSTDTQYF	TGTGCCAGTAGTAGCCTGGACAGGTCCTCTAGCACAGATACGCAGTATTTT
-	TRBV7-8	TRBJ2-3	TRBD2	CASSLASGGGGDTQYF	TGTGCCAGCAGCTTAGCTAGCGGGGGCGGAGGAGATACGCAGTATTTT
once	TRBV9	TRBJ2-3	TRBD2	CASSAPLAGADTQYF	TGTGCCAGCAGCGCACCACTAGCGGGAGCAGATACGCAGTATTTT
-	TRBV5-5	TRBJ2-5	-	CASSLVWASQETQYF	TGTGCCAGCAGCTTGGTTTGGGCCTCCCAAGAGACCCAGTACTTC
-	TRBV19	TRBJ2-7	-	CASSQYGDKGYEQYF	TGTGCCAGTAGTCAATATGGGGACAAAGGCTACGAGCAGTACTTC
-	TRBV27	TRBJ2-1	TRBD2	CASSLRIPGLAGSYNEQFF	TGTGCCAGCAGTTTACGGATTCCGGGACTAGCGGGATCCTACAATGAGCAGTTCTTC
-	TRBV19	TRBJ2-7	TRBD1	CASSWDRGRYEQYF	TGTGCCAGTAGTTGGGACAGGGGGCGCTACGAGCAGTACTTC
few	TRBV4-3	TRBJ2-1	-	CASSQESLPRSYNEQFF	TGCGCCAGCAGCCAAGAGTCCCTCCCCCGCTCCTACAATGAGCAGTTCTTC
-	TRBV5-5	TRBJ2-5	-	CASNGQNQETQYF	TGTGCCAGCAACGGACAGAACCAAGAGACCCAGTACTTC
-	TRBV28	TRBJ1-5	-	CASRLGAFGQPQHF	TGTGCCAGCAGGTTGGGGGCGTTCGGTCAGCCCCAGCATTTT
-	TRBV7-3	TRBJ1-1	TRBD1	CASSAQGLNTEAFF	TGTGCCAGCAGCGCACAGGGGCTGAACACTGAAGCTTTCTTT
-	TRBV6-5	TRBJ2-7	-	CASTPTDRSSYEQYF	TGTGCCAGCACCCCAACGGACCGATCCTCCTACGAGCAGTACTTC
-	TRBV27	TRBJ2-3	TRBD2	CASRRLAGVFDTQYF	TGTGCCAGCAGGCGGCTAGCGGGAGTTTTTGATACGCAGTATTTT
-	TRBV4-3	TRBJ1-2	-	CASRSTSRDYGYTF	TGCGCCAGCAGGTCCACATCGCGGGACTATGGCTACACCTTC
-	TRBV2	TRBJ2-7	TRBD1	CASSPGTGDSLYEQYF	TGTGCCAGCAGTCCCGGGACAGGGGATTCGTTATACGAGCAGTACTTC
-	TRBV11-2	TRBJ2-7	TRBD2	CASSPSSGRSYEQYF	TGTGCCAGCAGCCCCTCTAGCGGGAGGAGCTACGAGCAGTACTTC
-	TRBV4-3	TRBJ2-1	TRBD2	CASSQDHLAGYEQFF	TGCGCCAGCAGCCAAGATCATCTAGCGGGCTATGAGCAGTTCTTC
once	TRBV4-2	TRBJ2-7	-	CASSPRAESSYEQYF	TGTGCCAGCAGCCCCAGGGCGGAAAGCAGCTACGAGCAGTACTTC
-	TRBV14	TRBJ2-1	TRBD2	CASSQDLGTSGNNEQFF	TGTGCCAGCAGCCAAGACTTGGGGACTAGCGGAAATAATGAGCAGTTCTTC
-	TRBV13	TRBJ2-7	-	CASSLGQTYEQYF	TGTGCCAGCAGCTTAGGTCAAACCTACGAGCAGTACTTC
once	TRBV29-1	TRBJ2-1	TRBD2	CSVHRAGGSYNEQFF	TGCAGCGTCCACAGAGCGGGAGGATCCTACAATGAGCAGTTCTTC
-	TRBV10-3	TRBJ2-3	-	CAIGEAGDTQYF	TGTGCCATCGGCGAGGCGGGAGATACGCAGTATTTT
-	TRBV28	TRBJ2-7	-	CASSLYESSYEQYF	TGTGCCAGCAGTTTATACGAGAGCTCCTACGAGCAGTACTTC
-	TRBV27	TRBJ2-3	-	CASSRLTSTDTQYF	TGTGCCAGCAGTCGATTAACTAGCACAGATACGCAGTATTTT
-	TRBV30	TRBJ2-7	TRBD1	CAWEGGGEQYF	TGTGCCTGGGAAGGGGGCGGCGAGCAGTACTTC
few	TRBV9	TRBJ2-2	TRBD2	CASSLVPPSGGTGELFF	TGTGCCAGCAGCCTCGTCCCGCCTAGCGGGGGCACCGGGGAGCTGTTTTTT
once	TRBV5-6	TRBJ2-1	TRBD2	CASSFGLAGFYNEQFF	TGTGCCAGCAGTTTCGGACTAGCGGGGTTCTACAATGAGCAGTTCTTC
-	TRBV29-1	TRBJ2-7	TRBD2	CSISTSGRVYEQYF	TGCAGCATTTCGACTAGCGGGAGAGTCTACGAGCAGTACTTC
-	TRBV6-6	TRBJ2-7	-	CASSYERGRGLYEQYF	TGTGCCAGCAGTTACGAGCGCGGCAGGGGACTTTACGAGCAGTACTTC
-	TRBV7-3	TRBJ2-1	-	CASSLRVGNNEQFF	TGTGCCAGCAGCCTACGGGTGGGCAACAATGAGCAGTTCTTC
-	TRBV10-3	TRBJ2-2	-	CAISGSETGELFF	TGTGCCATCAGCGGGAGTGAGACCGGGGAGCTGTTTTTT
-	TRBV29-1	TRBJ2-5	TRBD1	CSVAPGQLETQYF	TGCAGCGTCGCTCCGGGACAGTTGGAGACCCAGTACTTC
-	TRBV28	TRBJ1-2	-	CASSSYFTMTGQEPLWGYTF	TGTGCCAGCAGTTCCTATTTTACAATGACTGGGCAGGAGCCACTATGGGGCTACACCTTC
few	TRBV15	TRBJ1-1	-	CATSRLYGGNTEAFF	TGTGCCACCAGCAGACTTTACGGTGGGAACACTGAAGCTTTCTTT
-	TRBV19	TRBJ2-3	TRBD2	CASSIVPSGSTDTQYF	TGTGCCAGTAGTATAGTTCCTAGCGGTAGCACAGATACGCAGTATTTT
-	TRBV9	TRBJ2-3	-	CASSVDGSTDTQYF	TGTGCCAGCAGCGTAGATGGTAGCACAGATACGCAGTATTTT
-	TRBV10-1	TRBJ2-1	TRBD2	CASSESGRAWPGNEQFF	TGCGCCAGCAGTGAGAGCGGGAGGGCCTGGCCTGGCAATGAGCAGTTCTTC
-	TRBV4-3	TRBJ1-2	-	CASSQVSSGRDGYGYTF	TGCGCCAGCAGCCAAGTTTCCTCCGGCAGGGACGGCTATGGCTACACCTTC
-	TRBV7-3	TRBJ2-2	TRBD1	CASSLGQGDTGELFF	TGTGCCAGCAGCTTGGGACAGGGGGACACCGGGGAGCTGTTTTTT
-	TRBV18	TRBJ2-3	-	CASSRDPSTPDTQYF	TGTGCCAGCTCACGAGACCCATCCACCCCAGATACGCAGTATTTT
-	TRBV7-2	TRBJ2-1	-	CASSLTGEYYNEQFF	TGTGCCAGCAGCTTAACGGGAGAGTACTACAATGAGCAGTTCTTC